This note documents a single TCR beta chain sequence. As yet, its antigen is unknown. This sample also contains other DNA sequences that code for the same CDR3. The entry originates in a study of Ad26.COV2.S vaccination and SARS-CoV-2 variants. Study observations and caveats: Across vaccine and placebo recipients, the breadth of non-spike TCRs was similar. The breadth of spike-specific CD8+ and CD4+ T cell responses after vaccination was reportedly substantial.

The treatment is: around 19 received Ad26.COV2.S at low or high dose, single or two shots; about 5 received placebo; per-sample allocation not given. Day 63 after the first injection of vaccine or placebo was the sampling time. Built on an Ad26 vector, the vaccine expressed Wuhan-strain SARS-CoV-2 spike. The data were produced by immunoSEQ multiplex PCR, yet TCRdb's version contains in-frame clones alone and is incomplete. The data hold a few hundred thousand clones, with around 87% observed a single time. Germline V gene lookup returns CDR1 LNHDA and CDR2 SQIVND (reference sequence). V was pared by 1 base and J by 0 bases, with 1 base of the junction left unmatched. CDR3 length: 16 amino acids.

The V and J genes are TRBV19 and TRBJ2-5, with 11 bases fitting TRBD2. The sample consisted of peripheral blood, taken in a trial of Ad26.COV2.S vaccine versus placebo. The TCR was taken from a person between 18 and 65 years old who received the Ad26.COV2.S COVID-19 vaccine or a placebo. The CDR3 reads CASSIGLAGYQETQYF. CDR3 coding DNA: TGTGCCAGTAGTATAGGACTAGCGGGATACCAAGAGACCCAGTACTTC. Together with reference TRBV19 and TRBJ2-5, the CDR3 gives the full variable domain: DGGITQSPKYLFRKEGQNVTLSCEQNLNHDAMYWYRQDPGQGLRLIYYSQIVNDFQKGDIAEGYSVSREKKESFPLTVTSAQKNPTAFYLCASSIGLAGYQETQYFGPGTRLLVL.